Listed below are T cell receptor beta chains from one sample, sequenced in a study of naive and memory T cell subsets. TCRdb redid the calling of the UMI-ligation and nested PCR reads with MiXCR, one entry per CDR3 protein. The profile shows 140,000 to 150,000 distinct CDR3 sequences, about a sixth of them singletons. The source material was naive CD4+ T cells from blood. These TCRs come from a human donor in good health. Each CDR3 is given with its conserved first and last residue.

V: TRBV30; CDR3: CACSGEFNSPLHF
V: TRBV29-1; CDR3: CSVERRLNTEAFF
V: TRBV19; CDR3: CASSDGTEDEQYF
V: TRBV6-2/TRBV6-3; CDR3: CASTPVVGATFSYEQYF
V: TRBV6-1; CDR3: CASILRANQPQHF
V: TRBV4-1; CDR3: CASSLWTGGASPQHF
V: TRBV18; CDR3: CASSPVLGYEQYF
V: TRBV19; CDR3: CASSIGRPGRANYGYTF
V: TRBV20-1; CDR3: CSANRDPGLGGSTDTQYF
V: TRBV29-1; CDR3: CRCGRRSAFF
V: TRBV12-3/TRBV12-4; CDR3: CASSFWGSKVEQYF
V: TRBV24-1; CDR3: CATSTAASPYEQYF
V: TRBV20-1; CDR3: CSAGGVQPQHF
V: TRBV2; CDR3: CASSADRVDSPLHF